This TCR beta chain was captured in a study of vaccination effects on CD4 cells after COVID-19. Study context: Each participant was administered two doses of either the BNT162b2 or the mRNA-1273 vaccine.

On this clone: Antigen unknown.

Study-level findings and limits: Late post-vaccination samples showed marked contraction of infection- and vaccine-induced clones.

Germline CDR1 and CDR2: LNHNV and YYDKDF (reference sequence). This CDR3 region has 18 residues. Trimming removed 0 bases at V and 0 bases at J, with 15 bases between. Sequencing was preceded by expansion of antigen-specific CD4+ T cells with viral peptide pools in the ViraFEST assay. The authors isolated CD4+ T cells after approximately 9 days of culture. Vaccine recipients, nucleocapsid antibody negative, had no prior SARS-CoV-2 infection. After about 2 million PBMC were placed in each well, they were cultured with approximately 10 IU/ml IL-2 and 8 to 10 ug/ml peptides. Replacing half the medium with IL-2 medium was done on days 3 and 7. Generated by immunoSEQ multiplex PCR, the TCRdb table keeps only in-frame clones and is missing some. The sample lists 50,000 or so clones, more than 70% seen once, with approximately 6% in the top ten.

The V and J genes are TRBV15 and TRBJ2-1, with D tentatively TRBD2 (5 bases). Sample: CD4+ T cells from PBMCs cultured with HCoV-OC43 spike peptides, taken before COVID-19 vaccination. Regarding subset: HCoV-OC43 spike overlapping peptide pool stimulation. The clonotype was recovered from a human donor who received a COVID-19 vaccine. The CDR3 coding sequence is TGTGCCACCAGCAGAGACGGTTTGCTAGCCAGCTCCTACAATGAGCAGTTCTTC. It translates to CATSRDGLLASSYNEQFF.